The 30 T cell receptor beta chains presented below share a single source sample, sequenced in a study of blood T cell repertoires in COVID-19 (dated by TCRdb to about 2020). The method behind the library was the immunoSEQ multiplex PCR assay. Imported from immuneACCESS, the table was reduced by TCRdb to in-frame sequences with V and J called. These copies leave out some clones; in studies compared against another copy, an unresolved V gene accounts for under half, and the cause of the remainder is not known. In all, the sample holds a few hundred thousand clones, and 70% to 90% of those were seen once. The leading ten clones occupy 1.2% of the sample. Sequencing was performed on PBMCs or T cells enriched from blood (not recorded which). Receptors originate from a woman between 18 and 29 years old who had recovered from COVID-19.

The V gene is TRBV6-5, the J gene TRBJ2-1, with 7 bases identical to TRBD1. CDR1 and CDR2 (germline): MNHEY, SVGAGI. This CDR3 spans 15 amino acids. Unmatched junction bases numbered 10, after V lost 2 bases and J lost 9 bases. CDR3 region: CASSYRDRALGEQFF. CDR3 nucleotide sequence: TGTGCCAGCAGTTACCGAGACAGGGCTTTAGGTGAGCAGTTCTTC.

The DNA for the CDR3 is TGTGCCAGCAGTTACAGGACAGGGCTGGATTCACCCCTCCACTTT. Translation gives CASSYRTGLDSPLHF. The chain is built from TRBV6-2 or TRBV6-3 and TRBJ1-6, with TRBD1 identical over 8 bases. V dropped 2 bases and J dropped 8; count of bases not matched to a gene: 5. The CDR3 covers 15 residues. Per the germline V gene, CDR1 is MNHEY and CDR2 is SVGEGT.

This chain uses TRBV7-9 with TRBJ1-2; no reliable D call. The CDR3 length is 14 residues. Germline loops: CDR1 SEHNR, CDR2 FQNEAQ (reference sequence). V shed 4 bases and J shed 4 bases, with 13 bases lying between them. The CDR3 sequence is CASSSPGLGYGYTF. The CDR3, as DNA: TGTGCCAGCAGCTCCCCGGGTCTGGGCTATGGCTACACCTTC. Full variable domain (outside the CDR3, taken from reference TRBV7-9 and TRBJ1-2): DTGVSQNPRHKITKRGQNVTFRCDPISEHNRLYWYRQTLGQGPEFLTYFQNEAQLEKSRLLSDRFSAERPKGSFSTLEIQRTEQGDSAMYLCASSSPGLGYGYTFGSGTRLTVV.

V usage is TRBV2 and J usage is TRBJ2-1; 7 bases agree with TRBD1. The CDR3 has 14 residues. Germline CDR1 is SNHLY and CDR2 is FYNNEI. With V trimmed by 7 bases and J by 3 bases, 6 bases remained unmatched. In DNA form, the CDR3 reads TGTGCCAGCAAAGGCACAGGGGTCTACAATGAGCAGTTCTTC. This encodes CASKGTGVYNEQFF.

V gene TRBV6-5 combines with J gene TRBJ1-2; D ambiguous. CDR1 and CDR2 (germline): MNHEY, SVGAGI. V was clipped by 6 bases and J by 7 bases, with 9 bases between them. The CDR3 totals 11 residues. The CDR3 spells CASRKGGGYTF. CDR3 DNA sequence: TGTGCCAGCAGAAAAGGAGGTGGCTACACCTTC.

This chain's CDR3 is CASRPPGSFYNEQFF. The CDR3 nucleotides are TGTGCCAGCAGACCCCCGGGATCCTTTTACAATGAGCAGTTCTTC. The chain couples TRBV6-5 to TRBJ2-1, with D perhaps TRBD2 (5 bases). CDR1 and CDR2 (germline): MNHEY, SVGAGI. The germline V and J ends were trimmed by 6 bases and 4 bases, with 16 bases remaining between them. This CDR3 is built from 15 residues.

The rearrangement uses TRBV5-4 and TRBJ2-7; 10 bases are a match to TRBD1. The trim removed 5 bases at V and 3 bases at J, leaving 8 bases unmatched. The germline V gene encodes CDR1 SGHNT and CDR2 YYREEE (reference sequence). CDR3 size: 15 residues. The CDR3 region has the DNA TGTGCCAGCAGTCTTCCGGGACAGGGGAACTACGAGCAGTACTTC. Translating gives CASSLPGQGNYEQYF. Full variable domain (outside the CDR3, taken from reference TRBV5-4 and TRBJ2-7): ETGVTQSPTHLIKTRGQQVTLRCSSQSGHNTVSWYQQALGQGPQFIFQYYREEENGRGNFPPRFSGLQFPNYSSELNVNALELDDSALYLCASSLPGQGNYEQYFGPGTRLTVT.

This clone was observed a few times. The chain combines TRBV4-1 with TRBJ1-5; D is undetermined. Germline lookup yields CDR1 MGHRA and CDR2 YSYEKL. The CDR3 contains 14 residues. V lost 3 bases to trimming and J lost 3 bases, with 9 bases between them. CDR3 nucleotides: TGCGCCAGCAGCCATGGGAGTAACAATCAGCCCCAGCATTTT. This codes for CASSHGSNNQPQHF.

This clone was counted a few times. The chain links TRBV5-1 to TRBJ1-2; maybe TRBD1 (6 bases). Germline lookup yields CDR1 SGHRS and CDR2 YFSETQ. The CDR3 runs 13 residues. Trimming stripped 0 bases from V and 7 bases from J, with 10 bases between. Here the CDR3 reads CASSLGDIGGYTF. The CDR3 DNA reads as TGCGCCAGCAGCTTGGGGGACATTGGTGGCTACACCTTC.

This rearrangement joins TRBV5-1 to TRBJ1-6; weak D call: TRBD1 (6 bases). This CDR3 is 14 amino acids long. Between the trimmed V and J ends, which lost 4 bases and 10 bases, there was a span of 15 bases. CDR1 SGHRS and CDR2 YFSETQ come from the germline V gene. CDR3 nucleotide sequence: TGCGCCAGCAGCCCATCAGGGGCGTACTCACCCCTCCACTTT. It specifies CASSPSGAYSPLHF.

The rearrangement joins TRBV6-5 to TRBJ1-2; TRBD1 matches 7 bases. CDR3 length equals 15 residues. The germline V gene encodes CDR1 MNHEY and CDR2 SVGAGI. With V trimmed by 4 bases and J by 3 bases, 8 bases remained unmatched. The CDR3, as DNA: TGTGCCAGCAGTTTGGGGACAGCTGAATACTATGGCTACACCTTC. This gives the protein CASSLGTAEYYGYTF.

The chain joins TRBV6-2 or TRBV6-3 to TRBJ2-1; 13 bases agree with TRBD2. Trimming took 5 bases from V and 5 from J; bases not matched to a gene: 6. This CDR3 region has 16 residues. Germline V gene sequence: CDR1 MNHEY, CDR2 SVGEGT. Here the CDR3 reads CASSPLGLAGHNEQFF. Written as DNA, the CDR3 is TGTGCCAGCAGTCCCTTGGGACTAGCGGGGCACAATGAGCAGTTCTTC.

The chain's CDR3 is CASTLAGGLYEQYF. In DNA form, the CDR3 reads TGTGCCAGCACCTTAGCGGGGGGGCTCTACGAGCAGTACTTC. This sequence joins TRBV6-5 and TRBJ2-7, with 11 nucleotides matching TRBD2. The germline V gene encodes CDR1 MNHEY and CDR2 SVGAGI. J was trimmed by 3 bases and V by 7 bases; bases with no gene match: 5. This CDR3 spans 14 amino acids.

The V call is TRBV5-1, the J call TRBJ2-7; D may be TRBD1 (5 bases). Between the trimmed V and J ends, which lost 0 bases and 0 bases, there was a span of 7 bases. The germline gives CDR1 SGHRS, CDR2 YFSETQ. There are 14 residues in the CDR3. This chain's CDR3 is CASSLGQNSYEQYF. CDR3 sequence (DNA): TGCGCCAGCAGCTTGGGACAGAACTCCTACGAGCAGTACTTC.

The V gene is TRBV30, the J gene TRBJ2-3; D remains ambiguous. V was trimmed by 0 bases and J by 8 bases, leaving 12 bases between them. CDR3 size: 13 residues. The germline CDR1 and CDR2 sequences are GTSNPN and SVGIG (reference sequence). CDR3 sequence reads: CAWSVGIEITQYF. The CDR3 DNA sequence: TGTGCCTGGAGTGTGGGCATCGAGATTACGCAGTATTTT.

V usage is TRBV10-3 and J usage is TRBJ2-1; 10 bases map to TRBD1. Looked up from germline, CDR1 is ENHRY and CDR2 is SYGVKD. V shed 6 bases and J 4 bases; nucleotides not matched to a gene: 12. The CDR3 extends over 17 amino acids. The DNA of the CDR3 is TGTGCCATCAGGAGAGACAGGGACAGGGGACAATACAATGAGCAGTTCTTC. Its protein product is CAIRRDRDRGQYNEQFF.

CDR3: CASSPDTANQPQHF. CDR3 coding DNA: TGTGCCAGCAGCCCCGACACGGCCAATCAGCCCCAGCATTTT. The V and J genes are TRBV5-4 and TRBJ1-5; D gene uncertain. CDR3 size: 14 residues. Germline CDR1 and CDR2: SGHNT and YYREEE (reference sequence). The V end was cut by 4 bases, the J end by 3 bases, with 11 bases between.

The rearrangement joins TRBV13 to TRBJ1-4; 9 bases map to TRBD1. The CDR3 covers 14 residues. Germline lookup yields CDR1 PRHDT and CDR2 FYEKMQ (reference sequence). The V gene end was trimmed by 4 bases and the J gene end by 6 bases; junction bases not matched to a gene: 3. The CDR3 protein is CASSSRQGDEKLFF. The CDR3 nucleotides are TGTGCCAGCAGCTCGCGACAGGGGGATGAAAAACTGTTTTTT.

The chain joins TRBV5-1 to TRBJ1-4; maybe TRBD1 (6 bases). CDR1 is SGHRS and CDR2 is YFSETQ in the germline V gene. V was pared by 5 bases and J by 2 bases, with 10 bases between. The CDR3 length is 14 residues. CDR3 loop: CASSIDRTNEKLFF. The CDR3 coding sequence is TGCGCCAGCAGTATCGACAGGACTAATGAAAAACTGTTTTTT.

J is TRBJ1-4 and V is TRBV20-1, with D unresolved. Trimming cost V 2 bases and J 7 bases, with 5 bases left between them. CDR1 and CDR2 from the germline V gene are DFQATT and SNEGSKA (reference sequence). The CDR3 sequence is 11 residues long. The CDR3 sequence is CSARRAEKLFF. The DNA of the CDR3 is TGCAGTGCTAGAAGAGCTGAAAAACTGTTTTTT.

The V gene is TRBV2, the J gene TRBJ2-7, with TRBD1 matching over 10 bases. CDR3 size: 14 residues. CDR1 and CDR2 from the germline V gene are SNHLY and FYNNEI. The V segment lost 8 bases and the J segment 9 bases; nucleotides outside the gene matches: 13. For the CDR3, the DNA is TGTGCCAGCTACCCGGGACAGGGGTTAGGTGTGCAGTACTTC. It encodes CASYPGQGLGVQYF.

This chain joins TRBV14 and TRBJ2-5, with D possibly being TRBD1 (6 bases). There are 14 residues in the CDR3. CDR1 and CDR2 (germline): SGHDN, FVKESK. V lost 8 bases and J lost 3, with 16 bases in between. Written as DNA, the CDR3 is TGTGCCAGCCGCAAGTGGGGGCTGGAAGAGACCCAGTACTTC. Translation: CASRKWGLEETQYF.

The rearrangement joins TRBV6-5 to TRBJ2-5; perhaps TRBD2 as D (5 bases). The CDR3 sequence is 12 residues long. Germline CDR1 MNHEY, CDR2 SVGAGI. CDR3 DNA sequence: TGTGCAACCCGGCGGCAGCGGGAGACCCAGTACTTC. Translation gives CATRRQRETQYF.

V gene TRBV4-3 combines with J gene TRBJ2-3; 8 nucleotides agree with TRBD2. This CDR3 contains 14 residues. The germline V gene encodes CDR1 LGHNA and CDR2 YSLEER. V dropped 1 base and J dropped 3; count of bases not matched to a gene: 0. The CDR3 sequence: CASSQVAGTDTQYF. The CDR3 DNA reads TGCGCCAGCAGCCAAGTAGCGGGGACAGATACGCAGTATTTT.

The rearrangement joins TRBV4-3 to TRBJ2-5; possibly TRBD2 for D (7 bases). CDR1 is LGHNA, CDR2 YSLEER, per germline. Trimming left V 4 bases short and J 1 base short, with 13 bases between. The CDR3 covers 15 residues. For the CDR3, the DNA is TGCGCCAGCAGCCGAGAGAGGGGGGGCCAAGAGACCCAGTACTTC. It yields the protein CASSRERGGQETQYF.

The chain uses TRBV6-5 and TRBJ1-2; D not resolved. This CDR3 spans 13 amino acids. V lost 7 bases, J lost 3 bases, and 12 bases lay in between. CDR1 and CDR2 from the germline V gene are MNHEY and SVGAGI. Written as DNA, the CDR3 is TGTGCCAGCAATCAGGTCCAAGACTATGGCTACACCTTC. This gives the protein CASNQVQDYGYTF.

This clone showed up just once. The genes are TRBV28 and TRBJ2-3; TRBD1 agrees at 7 bases. Looked up from germline, CDR1 is MDHEN and CDR2 is SYDVKM. This CDR3 spans 16 amino acids. With 5 bases clipped from V and 2 bases from J, the junction kept 10 bases outside the gene matches. The CDR3 bases are TGTGCCAGCAGTCCCTCGGGACAGACGGCCACAGATACGCAGTATTTT. Protein product: CASSPSGQTATDTQYF.

The genes are TRBV6-1 and TRBJ1-5, with D unresolved. Trimming shortened V by 1 base and J by 15 bases, and 10 bases separated the two germline ends. Germline CDR1 MNHNS, CDR2 SASEGT. There are 11 residues in the CDR3. CDR3 sequence (DNA): TGTGCCAGCAGTGAAGAAACGGTCCCGCATTTT. It specifies CASSEETVPHF.

This chain connects TRBV6-5 to TRBJ1-2; TRBD1 matches at 10 bases. V lost 4 bases and J lost 8; bases outside the gene matches: 7. Germline V gene lookup returns CDR1 MNHEY and CDR2 SVGAGI. The CDR3 runs to 14 residues. The CDR3 here is CASSSGQGILGYTF. The CDR3 DNA reads as TGTGCCAGCAGTTCGGGACAGGGGATTTTAGGCTACACCTTC.

The chain joins TRBV30 to TRBJ1-1; 8 bases are shared with TRBD1. Germline V gene data show CDR1 as GTSNPN and CDR2 as SVGIG (reference sequence). Germline trimming cut 3 bases from V and 7 bases from J; bases unmatched to any gene: 7. This CDR3 contains 13 residues. The CDR3 sequence is CAWRDRGWVEAFF. The CDR3 DNA follows: TGTGCCTGGAGAGACAGGGGCTGGGTTGAAGCTTTCTTT.